The 30 T cell receptor beta chains presented below share a single source sample, sequenced in a study of blood T cell repertoires in COVID-19 (dated by TCRdb to about 2020). The library came from the immunoSEQ multiplex PCR assay. TCRdb took this table from immuneACCESS and kept in-frame rearrangements with V and J called. Such tables lack part of the clones; where checked against another copy, unresolved V genes explain under half of the gap, and the rest is unexplained. Counted in this sample were more than 85,000 clones; roughly 80% of them appeared once. The top ten clonotypes cover 15% to 20% of the sample. The sequenced sample was peripheral blood. Receptors originate from a woman aged 55-75 years with acute or convalescent COVID-19.

This rearrangement joins TRBV6-6 to TRBJ1-2; 7 nucleotides line up with TRBD1. Germline CDR1 is MNHNY and CDR2 is SVGAGI (reference sequence). CDR3 length equals 14 residues. J gave up 8 bases and V 0 bases, and 6 bases lay outside the gene matches. The CDR3 loop reads CASSYSTGFEGYTF. CDR3 DNA: TGTGCCAGCAGTTACTCGACAGGGTTTGAGGGCTACACCTTC.

The chain employs TRBV5-1 and TRBJ2-2, with D maybe TRBD1 (6 bases). Germline CDR1 is SGHRS and CDR2 is YFSETQ. Trimming took off 4 bases at V and 0 bases at J, with 10 bases between the two ends. This CDR3 contains 15 residues. The CDR3 sequence is CASSDRTANTGELFF. DNA of the CDR3: TGCGCCAGCAGCGACAGGACCGCGAACACCGGGGAGCTGTTTTTT.

CDR3 protein: CASSPYRGREDTQYF. CDR3 sequence (DNA): TGTGCCAGCAGCCCATACAGGGGGCGGGAAGATACGCAGTATTTT. The rearrangement links TRBV7-9 to TRBJ2-3, with 9 bases fitting TRBD1. V shed 5 bases, J shed 5 bases, and the junction held 8 bases outside the gene matches. CDR1 and CDR2 from the germline V gene are SEHNR and FQNEAQ (reference sequence). The CDR3 runs to 15 residues.

The J gene is TRBJ2-1, the V gene TRBV6-5, with D possibly being TRBD2 (6 bases). The V end lost 2 bases, the J end lost 9 bases, and 11 bases lay between the germline ends. The germline CDR1 and CDR2 sequences are MNHEY and SVGAGI. The CDR3 is 13 amino acids. CDR3 amino acids: CASSYGLAVEQFF. Written as DNA, the CDR3 is TGTGCCAGCAGTTACGGTTTAGCGGTTGAGCAGTTCTTC.

This sequence joins TRBV18 and TRBJ1-5, with D hard to call. The germline V gene has CDR1 KGHSH and CDR2 LQKENI. CDR3 length: 14 amino acids. Trimming removed 3 bases at V and 3 bases at J, with 9 bases between. CDR3 amino acids: CASSPNGINQPQHF. The DNA of the CDR3 is TGTGCCAGCTCACCTAACGGGATCAATCAGCCCCAGCATTTT.

V usage is TRBV5-1 and J usage is TRBJ1-1; TRBD1 matches at 9 bases. From germline, CDR1 is SGHRS and CDR2 YFSETQ. V lost 4 bases and J lost 11; bases outside the gene matches: 9. This CDR3 is built from 13 residues. The CDR3 is CASSKGTGSIAFF. The DNA of the CDR3 is TGCGCCAGCAGCAAAGGGACAGGGTCGATCGCTTTCTTT.

The rearrangement joins TRBV10-2 to TRBJ2-3, with D hard to call. The CDR3 length is 14 residues. The germline V and J ends were trimmed by 4 bases and 2 bases, with 10 bases remaining between them. Germline CDR1 reads WSHSY; CDR2 reads SAAADI. The chain's CDR3 is CASSVDGPTDTQYF. CDR3 DNA sequence: TGCGCCAGCAGTGTAGATGGGCCCACAGATACGCAGTATTTT.

This chain joins TRBV28 and TRBJ1-1; TRBD1 matches at 8 bases. CDR1 and CDR2 from the germline V gene are MDHEN and SYDVKM. With V trimmed by 4 bases and J by 6 bases, 10 bases remained unmatched. The CDR3 is 15 residues long. The CDR3 here is CASSSAGTGRAEAFF. Here the CDR3 DNA reads TGTGCCAGCAGTTCCGCCGGGACAGGAAGAGCTGAAGCTTTCTTT.

V is TRBV11-3 and J is TRBJ1-6; D may be TRBD1 (5 bases). This CDR3 is built from 15 residues. Per germline, CDR1 SGHNT and CDR2 YENEEA. Trimming cost V 5 bases and J 6 bases, with 14 bases left between them. The DNA for the CDR3 is TGTGCCAGCAGCCCACGACTAGGGGCTAATTCACCCCTCCACTTT. This codes for CASSPRLGANSPLHF.

The chain carries TRBV25-1 and TRBJ2-1, with a weak D call TRBD2 (6 bases). The V end lost 1 base, the J end lost 6 bases, and 7 bases lay between the germline ends. The CDR3 sequence is 13 residues long. CDR1 MGHDK and CDR2 SYGVNS come from the germline V gene. CDR3 loop: CASSEFGGNEQFF. As DNA, the CDR3 is TGTGCCAGCAGTGAATTCGGGGGCAATGAGCAGTTCTTC.

The chain has TRBV28 and TRBJ2-3; 8 nucleotides align to TRBD2. Germline CDR1 MDHEN, CDR2 SYDVKM. CDR3 length: 11 residues. V shed 3 bases and J 11 bases; nucleotides not matched to a gene: 1. DNA of the CDR3: TGTGCCAGCAGTTTTGCGGGGGGGCAGTATTTT. This codes for CASSFAGGQYF.

The rearrangement links TRBV28 to TRBJ2-7, with D tentatively TRBD1 (6 bases). Per germline, CDR1 MDHEN and CDR2 SYDVKM. The V end lost 5 bases, the J end lost 4 bases, and 27 bases lay between the germline ends. CDR3 length equals 18 residues. CDR3 region: CASSLYLSGTRVRYEQYF. CDR3 sequence (DNA): TGTGCCAGCAGTCTCTACCTTTCGGGGACAAGGGTGCGTTACGAGCAGTACTTC.

The chain employs TRBV6-2 or TRBV6-3 and TRBJ2-3, with 9 bases matching TRBD2. V lost 5 bases to trimming and J lost 2 bases; unmatched junction nucleotides: 11. The CDR3 spans 17 residues. CDR1 is MNHEY and CDR2 is SVGEGT in the germline V gene. DNA of the CDR3: TGTGCCAGCAGTGACAAAGCGGGGGGCCCCAACACAGATACGCAGTATTTT. Protein: CASSDKAGGPNTDTQYF.

V is TRBV29-1 and J is TRBJ1-1; D not certain. The germline gives CDR1 SQVTM, CDR2 ANQGSEA. Trimming cost V 7 bases and J 0 bases, with 15 bases left between them. The length of the CDR3 is 14 residues. The CDR3: CSAQPGGVNTEAFF. DNA of the CDR3: TGCAGCGCCCAGCCCGGCGGGGTGAACACTGAAGCTTTCTTT.

The gene calls are TRBV7-2 and TRBJ1-2, with D unclear. The CDR3 loop spans 14 amino acids. Germline assignment: CDR1 SGHTA and CDR2 FQGNSA. V gave up 1 base and J gave up 4 bases, with 10 bases separating them. CDR3 sequence (DNA): TGTGCCAGCAGCTTAGAGTCGGGTGCCTATGGCTACACCTTC. Translating gives CASSLESGAYGYTF. Filled out from reference TRBV7-2 and TRBJ1-2, the complete variable domain reads GAGVSQSPSNKVTEKGKDVELRCDPISGHTALYWYRQSLGQGLEFLIYFQGNSAPDKSGLPSDRFSAERTGGSVSTLTIQRTQQEDSAVYLCASSLESGAYGYTFGSGTRLTVV.

J is TRBJ1-1 and V is TRBV5-1; 9 bases line up with TRBD1. The V gene's germline CDR1 is SGHRS and CDR2 YFSETQ. The CDR3 covers 13 residues. J gave up 1 base and V 6 bases, and 1 base lay outside the gene matches. For the CDR3, the DNA is TGCGCCAGCATGGGACAGGGGAACACTGAAGCTTTCTTT. This gives the protein CASMGQGNTEAFF.

The chain carries TRBV18 and TRBJ2-1; 10 nucleotides agree with TRBD2. The ends lost 3 bases at V and 9 bases at J; junction bases unmatched: 14. CDR1 and CDR2 (germline): KGHSH, LQKENI. This CDR3 spans 17 amino acids. The CDR3 loop is CASSPLPIAGGEGEQFF. DNA of the CDR3: TGTGCCAGCTCACCCTTACCAATAGCGGGGGGTGAGGGTGAGCAGTTCTTC.

This clone has a count of ten or more. The chain carries TRBV3-1 (or the pseudogene TRBV3-2) and TRBJ1-4; D unclear. With 0 bases removed from V and 9 bases from J, the gap between germline ends came to 20 bases. The CDR3 loop spans 17 amino acids. Germline V lookup: CDR1 LGHDT, CDR2 YNNKEL (reference sequence). CDR3 sequence reads: CASSQDSFGGSGKKLFF. The CDR3 nucleotides read TGTGCCAGCAGCCAAGATTCTTTTGGCGGTTCGGGGAAAAAACTGTTTTTT.

V is TRBV5-4 and J is TRBJ2-1; D call uncertain. This CDR3 is 13 amino acids long. The V gene's germline CDR1 is SGHNT and CDR2 YYREEE (reference sequence). Trimming shortened V by 0 bases and J by 7 bases, and 8 bases separated the two germline ends. This chain's CDR3 is CASSLVQSNEQFF. The CDR3 nucleotides are TGTGCCAGCAGCTTGGTACAGTCGAATGAGCAGTTCTTC.

This chain connects TRBV25-1 to TRBJ2-3; possible D gene TRBD1, 5 bases. Germline assignment: CDR1 MGHDK and CDR2 SYGVNS. The CDR3 totals 14 residues. Trimming left V 6 bases short and J 4 bases short, with 14 bases between. CDR3 sequence: CASSSGPRADTQYF. The CDR3 DNA reads as TGTGCCAGCAGCTCAGGCCCCAGGGCAGATACGCAGTATTTT.

This clone appeared a single time. The V gene is TRBV6-5, the J gene TRBJ1-2, with TRBD1 matching over 9 bases. From germline, CDR1 is MNHEY and CDR2 SVGAGI. Trimming cost V 6 bases and J 5 bases; bases outside gene matches: 10. This CDR3 has 15 residues. As DNA, the CDR3 is TGTGCCAGCAGGCCCTCCGGGACAGGGTATTATGGCTACACCTTC. Its protein is CASRPSGTGYYGYTF.

The V and J genes are TRBV3-1 (or the pseudogene TRBV3-2) and TRBJ2-1, with 10 bases fitting TRBD2. From germline, CDR1 is LGHDT and CDR2 YNNKEL (reference sequence). V shed 5 bases, J shed 7 bases, and the junction held 2 bases outside the gene matches. The CDR3 runs 13 residues. The CDR3 coding sequence is TGTGCCAGCAGCGCTAGCGGGGGTAATGAGCAGTTCTTC. Protein sequence: CASSASGGNEQFF.

This sequence joins TRBV4-3 and TRBJ2-3, with TRBD2 as a possible D gene (5 bases). CDR1 LGHNA and CDR2 YSLEER come from the germline V gene. V lost 2 bases and J lost 5, with 17 bases in between. There are 16 residues in the CDR3. The CDR3, as DNA: TGCGCCAGCAGCCAAATCTCGGCAGGCGGGTTAGATACGCAGTATTTT. Encoded protein: CASSQISAGGLDTQYF.

The J gene is TRBJ2-5, the V gene TRBV6-1; D possibly corresponds to TRBD1 (6 bases). CDR1 MNHNS and CDR2 SASEGT come from the germline V gene. Trimming took 2 bases from V and 5 from J, leaving 18 bases between them. CDR3 length equals 16 residues. The CDR3 bases are TGTGCCAGCAGTGAATTTGGGGGCGGCCCAGGGGAGACCCAGTACTTC. Its protein is CASSEFGGGPGETQYF.

This chain joins TRBV5-1 and TRBJ2-5; 8 bases line up with TRBD1. Germline V CDR1 and CDR2: SGHRS, YFSETQ. This CDR3 contains 14 residues. With V trimmed by 4 bases and J by 2 bases, 4 bases remained unmatched. CDR3 sequence (DNA): TGCGCCAGCAGCCCGGACAGGGAACAAGAGACCCAGTACTTC. This gives the protein CASSPDREQETQYF.

J is TRBJ2-1 and V is TRBV5-1, with 10 nucleotides matching TRBD2. Germline CDR1 SGHRS, CDR2 YFSETQ. The CDR3 is 16 residues long. V gave up 4 bases and J gave up 9 bases; unmatched junction bases: 13. The CDR3 sequence is CASSPRTSGTGSEQFF. In DNA form, the CDR3 reads TGCGCCAGCAGCCCACGGACTAGCGGTACAGGGAGTGAGCAGTTCTTC.

The chain employs TRBV30 and TRBJ1-2; no clear D gene. This CDR3 is 13 amino acids long. Per the germline V gene, CDR1 is GTSNPN and CDR2 is SVGIG (reference sequence). The ends were cut back, 3 bases at V and 2 bases at J, with 10 bases in the middle. The CDR3 spells CAWSRLLNYGYTF. Written as DNA, the CDR3 is TGTGCCTGGAGCAGGCTGTTGAACTATGGCTACACCTTC.

Comment on this clone: The junction departs from germline at one end; a sequencing error may be responsible. Different DNA sequences within this sample yield the same CDR3. The chain employs TRBV19 and TRBJ1-5; perhaps TRBD1 as D (6 bases). The CDR3 is 14 residues long. The germline gives CDR1 LNHDA, CDR2 SQIVND (reference sequence). CDR3 sequence reads: CASSPRGRNQPQHF. The CDR3, as DNA: TGTGCAAGTAGCCCCAGGGGACGCAATCAGCCCCAGCATTTT.

CDR3 coding DNA: TGTGCCAGCAGCTCCGTCTCCGGGGCTTTCTTT. It specifies CASSSVSGAFF. V usage is TRBV7-9 and J usage is TRBJ1-1; D not certain. In germline, CDR1 is SEHNR, CDR2 FQNEAQ (reference sequence). The CDR3 extends over 11 amino acids. The V and J ends lost 4 bases and 11 bases respectively, with 11 bases between them.

V gene TRBV30 combines with J gene TRBJ1-5, with 10 nucleotides matching TRBD1. Germline V lookup: CDR1 GTSNPN, CDR2 SVGIG (reference sequence). Unmatched junction bases numbered 3, after V lost 1 base and J lost 6 bases. There are 14 residues in the CDR3. The CDR3 sequence is CAWSGWTGGQPQHF. The CDR3, as DNA: TGTGCCTGGAGTGGATGGACAGGGGGTCAGCCCCAGCATTTT.